The source of this T cell receptor beta chain is a study of metastatic and nonmetastatic thyroid tumors (dated by TCRdb to between 2020 and 2021). Context from the whole study: The researchers compared repertoires between peripheral blood samples and tumor or nodule tissue samples from patients with malignant or benign thyroid disease. Broad study findings and their caveats: TCR beta diversity was reported as significantly higher in malignant tumors than in benign nodules, in both blood and tumor samples.

This clone has at least ten counts. Its antigen remains unidentified. Base qualities are not at hand, and no much larger clone is one base apart. Receptors were amplified or captured by PCR. The sample was run on an Illumina HiSeq 4000. High-throughput sequencing was used to profile the CDR3 region of the TCR beta-chain in every patient. The authors processed their data as follows. CDR3 differences across clinicopathological groups were used to build a classifier for discriminating distant-metastatic papillary thyroid cancer patients. The Shannon index was used to measure repertoire diversity, and the Morisita-Horn index was used to measure how similar tumor and blood repertoires were. TCRdb reprocessed the public reads (quality trimming at Q25 with fastp, clone calling with MiXCR) and kept in-frame beta chains. The V and J calls were not made by the authors but by TCRdb's processing. A total of some 28,000 clones appear in this sample, roughly 17% of them only once. Clones ranked in the top ten supply over 3.5% of the sample.

Looking up the germline V gene yields CDR1 MGHRA and CDR2 YSYEKL. Reading from cysteine to phenylalanine, the CDR3 counts 15 amino acids. CDR3 DNA is the only sequence kept; it has 45 bases, read in frame from the first base. V is cut by 3 bases and J by 1 base, and the space between the germline ends is 12 bases. No treatment had been received by any patient before thyroid surgery. Using T-cell receptor beta sequencing, the study looked back at clinical samples from patients collected from about 2011 to 2018. The chain employs TRBV4-1 and TRBJ2-5; no D gene is confidently identified. The origin of this receptor is a female donor with papillary thyroid cancer or a benign thyroid nodule (not recorded which). Some clones in this sample may be carry-over from other donors' samples. Sequencing was carried out using blood. The DNA sequence follows: TGCGCCAGCAGCCAGGTCAAGGAGCGCCAAGAGACCCAGTACTTC. It codes for CASSQVKERQETQYF.